The 6 T cell receptor beta chains listed next were all sequenced from one sample in a study of cytomegalovirus exposure and HLA in healthy donors (dated by TCRdb to 2016 to 2017). The method was the immunoSEQ multiplex PCR assay. A mixture of 60 forward primers for TCR Vbeta segments and 13 reverse primers for TCR Jbeta segments was used in the multiplex PCR. The source is immuneACCESS, and TCRdb retained only in-frame sequences with V and J called. Part of the clones is not carried over; for the studies checked, unresolved V genes explain less than half of this, and the remainder is unexplained. Within this sample are 200,000 to 250,000 clones, with approximately 82% of them counted one time only. Clones ranked in the top ten supply around 0.63% of the sample. The sequencing sample was made of PBMCs. These receptors were taken from a man aged 18 to 30 in good health and CMV-seronegative.

The chain links TRBV6-1 to TRBJ2-3; possible D gene TRBD1, 6 bases. Trimming removed 3 bases at V and 3 bases at J, with 13 bases between. The CDR3 length is 15 residues. CDR1 and CDR2 (germline): MNHNS, SASEGT. CDR3 coding DNA: TGTGCCAGCAGTGACGCGGTTCAGGGGACAGATACGCAGTATTTT. Translation gives CASSDAVQGTDTQYF.

The chain joins TRBV10-3 to TRBJ1-5; D unresolved. CDR1 and CDR2 from the germline V gene are ENHRY and SYGVKD. The CDR3 has 14 amino acids. Trimming left V 2 bases short and J 6 bases short, with 11 bases between. The CDR3 sequence: CAISEREGSQPQHF. The CDR3 coding sequence is TGTGCCATCAGTGAGCGGGAGGGTAGTCAGCCCCAGCATTTT.

V is TRBV5-1 and J is TRBJ2-1, with D possibly matching TRBD2 (6 bases). This CDR3 is built from 16 residues. CDR1 and CDR2 (germline): SGHRS, YFSETQ. Trimming left V 4 bases short and J 4 bases short, with 18 bases between. CDR3 in amino acids: CASSRYLGEEYNEQFF. CDR3 nucleotides: TGCGCCAGCAGCCGGTATTTAGGGGAGGAGTACAATGAGCAGTTCTTC.

J is TRBJ2-1 and V is TRBV19; 10 nucleotides align to TRBD1. This CDR3 spans 15 amino acids. V lost 6 bases, J lost 6 bases, and 8 bases stayed unmatched. Germline V CDR1 and CDR2: LNHDA, SQIVND (reference sequence). Here the CDR3 DNA reads TGTGCCAGTAGGCCAGGGACAGGGGCGTCCAATGAGCAGTTCTTC. Translation: CASRPGTGASNEQFF.

V gene TRBV2 combines with J gene TRBJ1-2; TRBD1 aligns across 7 bases. CDR1 and CDR2 from the germline V gene are SNHLY and FYNNEI. J gave up 7 bases and V 7 bases, and 6 bases lay outside the gene matches. This CDR3 is 12 amino acids long. The CDR3 bases are TGTGCCAGCACTTTGGACAGGAGTGGCTACACCTTC. Translating it yields CASTLDRSGYTF.

Written as DNA, the CDR3 is TGTGCCAGTAGTATCAGGGTTCTTAACTATGGCTACACCTTC. Protein product: CASSIRVLNYGYTF. V gene TRBV19 combines with J gene TRBJ1-2; the D gene is possibly TRBD1 (5 bases). Trimming took 3 bases from V and 1 from J, leaving 9 bases between them. CDR3 length: 14 residues. Germline V lookup: CDR1 LNHDA, CDR2 SQIVND (reference sequence).